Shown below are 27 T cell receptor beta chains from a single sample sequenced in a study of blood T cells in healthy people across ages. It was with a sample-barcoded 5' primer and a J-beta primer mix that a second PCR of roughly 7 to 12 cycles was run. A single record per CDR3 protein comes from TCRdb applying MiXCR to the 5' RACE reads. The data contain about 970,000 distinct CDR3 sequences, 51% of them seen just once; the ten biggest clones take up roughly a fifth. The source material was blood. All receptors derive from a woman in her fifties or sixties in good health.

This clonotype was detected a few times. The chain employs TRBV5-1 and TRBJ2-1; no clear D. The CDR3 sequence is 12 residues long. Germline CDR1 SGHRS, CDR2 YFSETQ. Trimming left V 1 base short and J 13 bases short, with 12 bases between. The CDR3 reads CASSLSLSDQFF. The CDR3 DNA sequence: TGCGCCAGCAGCTTGAGCTTATCCGATCAGTTCTTC. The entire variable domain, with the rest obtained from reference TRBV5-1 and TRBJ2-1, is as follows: KAGVTQTPRYLIKTRGQQVTLSCSPISGHRSVSWYQQTPGQGLQFLFEYFSETQRNKGNFPGRFSGRQFSNSRSEMNVSTLELGDSALYLCASSLSLSDQFFGPGTRLTVL.

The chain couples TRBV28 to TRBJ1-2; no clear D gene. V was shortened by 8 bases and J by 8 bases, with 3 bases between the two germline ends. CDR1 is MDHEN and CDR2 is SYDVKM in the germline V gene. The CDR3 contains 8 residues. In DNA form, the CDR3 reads TGTGCCAGCGGGGGCTACACCTTC. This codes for CASGGYTF.

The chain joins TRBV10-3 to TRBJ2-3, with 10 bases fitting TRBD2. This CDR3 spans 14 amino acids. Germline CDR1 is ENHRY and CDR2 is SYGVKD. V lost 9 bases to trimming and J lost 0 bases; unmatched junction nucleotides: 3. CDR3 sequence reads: CAIGTSESTDTQYF. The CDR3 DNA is TGTGCCATAGGGACTAGCGAAAGCACAGATACGCAGTATTTT.

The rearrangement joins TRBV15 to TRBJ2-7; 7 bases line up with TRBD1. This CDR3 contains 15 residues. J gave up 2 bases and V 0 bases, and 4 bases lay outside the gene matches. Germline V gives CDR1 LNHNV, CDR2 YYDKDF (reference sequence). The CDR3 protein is CATSREGTATYEQYF. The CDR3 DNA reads TGTGCCACCAGCAGAGAAGGGACAGCAACCTACGAGCAGTACTTC.

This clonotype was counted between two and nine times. In DNA, the CDR3 is TGTGCCATCAGTGAGTCGACAGCACTTACCTACGAGCAGTACTTC. Protein product: CAISESTALTYEQYF. The chain carries TRBV10-3 and TRBJ2-7, with a weak D call TRBD1 (5 bases). CDR1 and CDR2 from the germline V gene are ENHRY and SYGVKD. Between the trimmed V and J ends, which lost 0 bases and 2 bases, there was a span of 11 bases. The length of the CDR3 is 15 residues.

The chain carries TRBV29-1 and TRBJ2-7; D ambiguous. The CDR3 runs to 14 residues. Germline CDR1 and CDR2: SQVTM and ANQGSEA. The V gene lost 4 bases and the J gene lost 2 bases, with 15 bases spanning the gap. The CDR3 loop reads CSVVVASRPYEQYF. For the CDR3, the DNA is TGCAGCGTTGTTGTGGCTTCCCGACCCTACGAGCAGTACTTC.

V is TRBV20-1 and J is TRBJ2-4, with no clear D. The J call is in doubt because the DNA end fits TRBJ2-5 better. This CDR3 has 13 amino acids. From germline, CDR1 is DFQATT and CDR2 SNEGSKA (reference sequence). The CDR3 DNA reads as TGCAGTGCTAGAGAGTGGCTGGAAGAGACCCAGTACTTC. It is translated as CSAREWLEETQYF.

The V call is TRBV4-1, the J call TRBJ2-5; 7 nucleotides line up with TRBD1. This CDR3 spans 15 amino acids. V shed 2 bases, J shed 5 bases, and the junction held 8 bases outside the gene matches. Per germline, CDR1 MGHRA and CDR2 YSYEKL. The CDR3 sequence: CASSQPDRAGETQYF. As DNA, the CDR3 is TGCGCCAGCAGCCAACCCGACAGGGCTGGGGAGACCCAGTACTTC.

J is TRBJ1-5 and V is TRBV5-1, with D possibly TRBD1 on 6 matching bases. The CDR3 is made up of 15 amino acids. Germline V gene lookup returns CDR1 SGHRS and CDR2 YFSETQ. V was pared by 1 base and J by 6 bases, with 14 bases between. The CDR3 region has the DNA TGCGCCAGCAGCTTGTTACCAGGGGACGGTCAGCCCCAGCATTTT. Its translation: CASSLLPGDGQPQHF. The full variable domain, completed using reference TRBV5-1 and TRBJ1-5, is KAGVTQTPRYLIKTRGQQVTLSCSPISGHRSVSWYQQTPGQGLQFLFEYFSETQRNKGNFPGRFSGRQFSNSRSEMNVSTLELGDSALYLCASSLLPGDGQPQHFGDGTRLSIL.

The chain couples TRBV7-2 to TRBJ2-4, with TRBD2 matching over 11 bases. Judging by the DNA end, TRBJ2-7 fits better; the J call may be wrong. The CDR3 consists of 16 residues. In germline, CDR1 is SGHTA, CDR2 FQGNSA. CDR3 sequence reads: CASSSGLAALAYEQYF. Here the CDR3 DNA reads TGTGCCAGCAGCTCGGGACTAGCGGCCTTGGCCTACGAGCAGTACTTC.

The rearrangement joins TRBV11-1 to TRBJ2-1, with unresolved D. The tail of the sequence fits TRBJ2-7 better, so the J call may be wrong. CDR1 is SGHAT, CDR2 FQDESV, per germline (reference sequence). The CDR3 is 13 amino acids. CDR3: CASSLALNNEQYF. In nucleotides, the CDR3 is TGTGCCAGCAGCTTAGCACTGAACAATGAGCAGTACTTC.

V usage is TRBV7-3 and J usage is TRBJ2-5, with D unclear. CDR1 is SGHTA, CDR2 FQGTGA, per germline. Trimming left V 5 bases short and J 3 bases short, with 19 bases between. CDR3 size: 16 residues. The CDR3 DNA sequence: TGTGCCAGCAGCCCTCGGTGGACCCAGAGGAAAGAGACCCAGTACTTC. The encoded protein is CASSPRWTQRKETQYF. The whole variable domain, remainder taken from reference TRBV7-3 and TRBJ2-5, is GAGVSQTPSNKVTEKGKYVELRCDPISGHTALYWYRQSLGQGPEFLIYFQGTGAADDSGLPNDRFFAVRPEGSVSTLKIQRTERGDSAVYLCASSPRWTQRKETQYFGPGTRLLVL.

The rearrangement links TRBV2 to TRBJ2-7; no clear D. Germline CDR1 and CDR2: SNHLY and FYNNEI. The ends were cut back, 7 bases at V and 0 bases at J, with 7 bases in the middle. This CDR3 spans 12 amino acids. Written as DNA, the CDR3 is TGTGCCAGCACTGGATACTCCTACGAGCAGTACTTC. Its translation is CASTGYSYEQYF.

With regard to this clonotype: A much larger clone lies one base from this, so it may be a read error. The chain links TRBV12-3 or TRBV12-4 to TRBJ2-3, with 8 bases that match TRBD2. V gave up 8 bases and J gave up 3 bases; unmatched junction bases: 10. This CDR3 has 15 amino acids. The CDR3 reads CASGQSGSGTDTQYF. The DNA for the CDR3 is TGTGCCAGCGGTCAGAGCGGGAGCGGTACAGATACGCAGTATTTT.

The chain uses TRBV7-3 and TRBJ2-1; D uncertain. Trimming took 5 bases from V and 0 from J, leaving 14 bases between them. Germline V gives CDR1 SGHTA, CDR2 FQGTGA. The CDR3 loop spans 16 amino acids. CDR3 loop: CASSVTDSSSYNEQFF. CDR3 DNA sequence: TGTGCCAGCAGCGTCACAGACTCAAGCTCCTACAATGAGCAGTTCTTC. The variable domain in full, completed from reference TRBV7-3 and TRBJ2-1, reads GAGVSQTPSNKVTEKGKYVELRCDPISGHTALYWYRQSLGQGPEFLIYFQGTGAADDSGLPNDRFFAVRPEGSVSTLKIQRTERGDSAVYLCASSVTDSSSYNEQFFGPGTRLTVL.

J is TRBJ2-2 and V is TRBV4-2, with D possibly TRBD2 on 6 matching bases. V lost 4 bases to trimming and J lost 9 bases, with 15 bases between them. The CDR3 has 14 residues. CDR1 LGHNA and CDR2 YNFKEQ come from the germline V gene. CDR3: CASSLEERVRELFF. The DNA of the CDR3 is TGTGCCAGCAGCCTCGAGGAGCGGGTTCGGGAGCTGTTTTTT.

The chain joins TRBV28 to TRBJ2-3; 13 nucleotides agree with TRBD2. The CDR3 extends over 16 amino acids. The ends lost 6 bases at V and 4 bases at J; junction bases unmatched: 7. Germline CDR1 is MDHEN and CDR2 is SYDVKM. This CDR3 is CASSAGLAGLPDTQYF. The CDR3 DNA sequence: TGTGCCAGCAGCGCGGGACTAGCGGGACTACCAGATACGCAGTATTTT.

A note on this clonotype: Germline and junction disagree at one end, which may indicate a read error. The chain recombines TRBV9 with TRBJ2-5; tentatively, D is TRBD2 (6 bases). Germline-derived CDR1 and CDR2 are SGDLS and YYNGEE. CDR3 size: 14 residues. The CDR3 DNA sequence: TGTGCCAGCAACGTAGCGGCGAACCAAGAGACCCAGTACTTC. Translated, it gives CASNVAANQETQYF.

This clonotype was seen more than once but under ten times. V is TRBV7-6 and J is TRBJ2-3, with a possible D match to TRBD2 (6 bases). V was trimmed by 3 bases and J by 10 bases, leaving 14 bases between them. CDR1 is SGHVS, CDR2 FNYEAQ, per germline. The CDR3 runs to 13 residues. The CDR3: CASSFGSGGAQYF. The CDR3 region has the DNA TGTGCCAGCAGCTTTGGTTCTGGCGGGGCGCAGTATTTT.

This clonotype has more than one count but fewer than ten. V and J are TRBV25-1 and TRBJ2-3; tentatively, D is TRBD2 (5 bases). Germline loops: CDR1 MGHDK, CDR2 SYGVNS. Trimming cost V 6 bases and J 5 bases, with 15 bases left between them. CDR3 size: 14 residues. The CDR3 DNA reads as TGTGCCAGCAGCCCTCGGCACGGGGTAGATACGCAGTATTTT. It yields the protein CASSPRHGVDTQYF.

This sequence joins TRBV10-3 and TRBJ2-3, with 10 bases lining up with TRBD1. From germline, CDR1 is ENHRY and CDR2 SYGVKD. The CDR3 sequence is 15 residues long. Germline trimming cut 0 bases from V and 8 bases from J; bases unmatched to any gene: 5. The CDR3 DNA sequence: TGTGCCATCAGTGAGTCGTGGACAGGGGGGAGTACGCAGTATTTT. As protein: CAISESWTGGSTQYF.

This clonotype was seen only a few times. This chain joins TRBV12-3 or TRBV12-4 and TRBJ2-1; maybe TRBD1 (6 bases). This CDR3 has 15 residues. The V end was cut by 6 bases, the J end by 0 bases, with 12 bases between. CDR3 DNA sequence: TGTGCCAGCAGCAGGGGTTGGGACTCCTACAATGAGCAGTTCTTC. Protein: CASSRGWDSYNEQFF.

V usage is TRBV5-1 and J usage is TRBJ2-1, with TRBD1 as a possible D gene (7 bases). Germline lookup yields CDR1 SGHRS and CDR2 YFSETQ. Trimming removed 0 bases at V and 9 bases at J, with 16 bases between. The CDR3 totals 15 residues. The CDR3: CASSLARRQGGEQFF. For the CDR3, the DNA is TGCGCCAGCAGCTTGGCACGACGGCAGGGGGGTGAGCAGTTCTTC.

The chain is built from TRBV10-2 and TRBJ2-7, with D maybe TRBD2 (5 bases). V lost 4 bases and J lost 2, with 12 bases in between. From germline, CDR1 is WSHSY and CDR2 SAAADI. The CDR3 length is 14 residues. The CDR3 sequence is CASSVASLAYEQYF. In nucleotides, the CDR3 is TGCGCCAGCAGTGTAGCGTCACTCGCCTACGAGCAGTACTTC.

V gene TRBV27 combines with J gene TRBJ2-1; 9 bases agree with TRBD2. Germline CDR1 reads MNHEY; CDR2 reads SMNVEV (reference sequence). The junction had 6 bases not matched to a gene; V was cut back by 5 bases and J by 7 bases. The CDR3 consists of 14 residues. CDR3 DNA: TGTGCCAGCAGTAGGGCTAGCGGGGCGAATGAGCAGTTCTTC. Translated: CASSRASGANEQFF.

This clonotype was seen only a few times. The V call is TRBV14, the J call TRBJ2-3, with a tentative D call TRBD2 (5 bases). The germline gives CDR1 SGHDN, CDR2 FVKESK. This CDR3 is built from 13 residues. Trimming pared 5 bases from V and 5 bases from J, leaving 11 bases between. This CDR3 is CASSVHGIDTQYF. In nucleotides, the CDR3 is TGTGCCAGCAGCGTTCACGGGATAGATACGCAGTATTTT.

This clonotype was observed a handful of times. The CDR3 sequence is CASSLALGRVDGYTF. CDR3 sequence (DNA): TGTGCCAGCAGCTTAGCGTTGGGACGAGTGGATGGCTACACCTTC. The rearrangement uses TRBV11-2 and TRBJ1-2, with D possibly matching TRBD1 (5 bases). CDR3 length: 15 amino acids. Germline CDR1 is SGHAT and CDR2 is FQNNGV. V lost 1 base and J 6 bases, leaving 15 bases between the germline ends. Filled out from reference TRBV11-2 and TRBJ1-2, the complete variable domain reads EAGVAQSPRYKIIEKRQSVAFWCNPISGHATLYWYQQILGQGPKLLIQFQNNGVVDDSQLPKDRFSAERLKGVDSTLKIQPAKLEDSAVYLCASSLALGRVDGYTFGSGTRLTVV.